This TCR beta chain was observed in a study of shared clonotypes between healthy human individuals. The data were produced by immunoSEQ multiplex PCR, yet TCRdb's version contains in-frame clones alone and is incomplete. Found here are 850,000 to 1,100,000 clones, approximately 80% of them singletons; the top ten hold almost 0.9%. Sequences were obtained from memory CD4+ T cells from PBMCs. As to subset: CD45RA-negative fraction. The sequence was obtained from a man aged 18 to 35 in good health. Some clones in this sample may be carry-over from other donors' samples.

CDR3 amino acids: CASSQLGLAGDNEQFF. In DNA form, the CDR3 reads TGTGCCAGCAGCCAACTTGGACTAGCGGGGGACAATGAGCAGTTCTTC. The chain is built from TRBV4-2 and TRBJ2-1; 13 positions match TRBD2. J was trimmed by 5 bases and V by 2 bases; bases with no gene match: 3. Germline V lookup: CDR1 LGHNA, CDR2 YNFKEQ. The CDR3 spans 16 residues.